The 26 T cell receptor beta chains given below trace back to one sample, sequenced in a study of blood T cell repertoires in COVID-19. Here immunoSEQ multiplex PCR was the method, and the copy in TCRdb shows in-frame clones only, minus some. The sample records around 320,000 clones, around nine tenths being singletons. Source material: peripheral blood. Receptors originate from a woman in her thirties with COVID-19, enrolled during active disease.

This chain links TRBV7-2 with TRBJ2-4, with D tentatively TRBD2 (6 bases). The CDR3 has 15 amino acids. Deletions cut 5 bases from V and 7 bases from J, with 18 bases between. The germline V gene encodes CDR1 SGHTA and CDR2 FQGNSA. The CDR3 nucleotides read TGTGCCAGCAGCACAGGCCGGGGTGGGAGGAACATTCAGTACTTC. Translated, it gives CASSTGRGGRNIQYF.

The rearrangement uses TRBV7-9 and TRBJ2-7, with no clear D. Trimming cost V 1 base and J 2 bases, with 9 bases left between them. CDR1 SEHNR and CDR2 FQNEAQ come from the germline V gene (reference sequence). This CDR3 comprises 14 residues. The CDR3 nucleotides read TGTGCCAGCAGCTTAGGAGTTCCCCCCTACGAGCAGTACTTC. Amino acid sequence: CASSLGVPPYEQYF.

The CDR3 DNA reads as TGTGCCAGCAGCTTAGCTGAAGGGGGCATGAACACTGAAGCTTTCTTT. Its translation is CASSLAEGGMNTEAFF. This chain connects TRBV5-6 to TRBJ1-1; the match to TRBD1 covers 7 bases. CDR1 and CDR2 from the germline V gene are SGHDT and YYEEEE. The V segment lost 2 bases and the J segment 0 bases; nucleotides outside the gene matches: 7. This CDR3 spans 16 amino acids.

The chain joins TRBV29-1 to TRBJ1-2; D unclear. V was clipped by 1 base and J by 7 bases, with 13 bases between them. Germline V gene lookup returns CDR1 SQVTM and CDR2 ANQGSEA. The CDR3 is 13 residues long. CDR3 sequence: CSVEGTWRGGYTF. DNA for the CDR3: TGCAGCGTTGAAGGGACTTGGCGCGGTGGCTACACCTTC.

The chain is built from TRBV5-1 and TRBJ2-5, with 10 bases lining up with TRBD1. Per germline, CDR1 SGHRS and CDR2 YFSETQ. The V and J ends lost 0 bases and 3 bases, in that order; junction bases with no gene match: 2. The CDR3 covers 15 residues. In nucleotides, the CDR3 is TGCGCCAGCAGCTTGGGACAGGGGGCAGAAGAGACCCAGTACTTC. Protein sequence: CASSLGQGAEETQYF.

The genes are TRBV6-1 and TRBJ1-5, with 8 bases aligning to TRBD1. J lost 7 bases, V lost 7 bases, and 9 bases had no gene match. The germline CDR1 and CDR2 sequences are MNHNS and SASEGT. The CDR3 extends over 14 amino acids. CDR3 DNA sequence: TGTGCCAGCACCTTGGACAGGGCGGGCCAGCCCCAGCATTTT. Its protein product is CASTLDRAGQPQHF.

CDR3: CASSRSGAPGLYEQYF. CDR3 bases: TGTGCCAGCAGTAGATCGGGAGCCCCGGGGCTTTACGAGCAGTACTTC. The rearrangement links TRBV27 to TRBJ2-7; a possible D gene is TRBD2 (6 bases). The CDR3 extends over 16 amino acids. Germline V lookup: CDR1 MNHEY, CDR2 SMNVEV (reference sequence). With 5 bases removed from V and 4 bases from J, the gap between germline ends came to 21 bases.

The chain combines TRBV6-2 or TRBV6-3 with TRBJ2-1; 13 positions agree with TRBD2. CDR3 length equals 14 residues. The germline V gene has CDR1 MNHEY and CDR2 SVGEGT. The V segment lost 6 bases and the J segment 9 bases; nucleotides outside the gene matches: 5. CDR3 residues: CASSLRLAGGEQFF. The CDR3 DNA reads as TGTGCCAGCAGCCTTCGACTAGCGGGAGGTGAGCAGTTCTTC.

The J gene is TRBJ2-7, the V gene TRBV4-1; D possibly corresponds to TRBD1 (6 bases). From germline, CDR1 is MGHRA and CDR2 YSYEKL. V gave up 1 base and J gave up 3 bases, with 13 bases separating them. This CDR3 has 15 residues. CDR3 nucleotides: TGCGCCAGCAGCCAAGCCCTCCAGGGGATCTACGAGCAGTACTTC. Translation: CASSQALQGIYEQYF.

The chain is built from TRBV2 and TRBJ1-5; D perhaps matches TRBD1 (5 bases). The V end was cut by 7 bases, the J end by 7 bases, with 17 bases between. This CDR3 has 14 amino acids. Germline-derived CDR1 and CDR2 are SNHLY and FYNNEI. CDR3 sequence reads: CASKGQMGGQPQHF. The CDR3 nucleotides are TGTGCCAGCAAGGGGCAGATGGGAGGGCAGCCCCAGCATTTT.

This chain joins TRBV5-1 and TRBJ1-2, with 9 bases fitting TRBD1. CDR1 is SGHRS and CDR2 is YFSETQ in the germline V gene. V was clipped by 1 base and J by 4 bases; unmatched bases: 8. The CDR3 has 16 amino acids. CDR3 protein: CASSLTGTGYSYGYTF. The DNA for the CDR3 is TGCGCCAGCAGCTTGACCGGGACAGGGTACTCCTATGGCTACACCTTC.

This clone was seen just once. This chain joins TRBV27 and TRBJ1-2, with D possibly being TRBD1 (6 bases). CDR3 length: 14 residues. V was shortened by 5 bases and J by 8 bases, with 18 bases between the two germline ends. Germline V CDR1 and CDR2: MNHEY, SMNVEV (reference sequence). CDR3 bases: TGTGCCAGCAGTGTACAGGGTGACCCACGGGGCTACACCTTC. It translates to CASSVQGDPRGYTF.

The chain recombines TRBV28 with TRBJ1-1, with D maybe TRBD1 (5 bases). There are 14 residues in the CDR3. Between the trimmed V and J ends, which lost 7 bases and 1 base, there was a span of 13 bases. The germline V gene has CDR1 MDHEN and CDR2 SYDVKM. The CDR3 region has the DNA TGTGCCAGCATTAAGGGGATAGGGAACACTGAAGCTTTCTTT. Protein product: CASIKGIGNTEAFF.

This clone was counted once. This chain connects TRBV5-5 to TRBJ1-1, with TRBD1 matching over 9 bases. With V trimmed by 1 base and J by 3 bases, 4 bases remained unmatched. The V gene's germline CDR1 is SGHKS and CDR2 YYEKEE (reference sequence). This CDR3 has 15 residues. This chain's CDR3 is CASSLWTGEDTEAFF. In DNA, the CDR3 is TGTGCCAGCAGCTTGTGGACAGGGGAGGACACTGAAGCTTTCTTT.

V and J are TRBV6-5 and TRBJ1-2; TRBD1 is a possible D gene (5 bases). The germline V and J ends were trimmed by 6 bases and 0 bases, with 11 bases remaining between them. The CDR3 has 14 amino acids. The germline gives CDR1 MNHEY, CDR2 SVGAGI. The CDR3 protein is CASRQALANYGYTF. DNA of the CDR3: TGTGCCAGCAGACAGGCCCTAGCTAACTATGGCTACACCTTC.

The chain has TRBV27 and TRBJ1-2; D perhaps matches TRBD1 (5 bases). This CDR3 is 14 amino acids long. Trimming removed 5 bases at V and 8 bases at J, with 18 bases between. CDR1 and CDR2 (germline): MNHEY, SMNVEV (reference sequence). CDR3 nucleotide sequence: TGTGCCAGCAGTGCGGGAGGGACCTGGATGGGCTACACCTTC. It encodes CASSAGGTWMGYTF.

The rearrangement joins TRBV4-1 to TRBJ1-6, with D possibly matching TRBD1 (5 bases). In germline, CDR1 is MGHRA, CDR2 YSYEKL. This CDR3 is built from 15 residues. Trimming shortened V by 1 base and J by 6 bases, and 10 bases separated the two germline ends. The CDR3 reads CASSQGTGGNSPLHF. The CDR3 DNA sequence: TGCGCCAGCAGCCAAGGGACGGGGGGTAATTCACCCCTCCACTTT.

V usage is TRBV5-1 and J usage is TRBJ2-2, with a weak D call TRBD1 (6 bases). The V and J ends lost 2 bases and 9 bases respectively, with 20 bases between them. This CDR3 has 16 amino acids. Germline lookup yields CDR1 SGHRS and CDR2 YFSETQ. The CDR3 region is CASSLLLIEGGRELFF. The DNA for the CDR3 is TGCGCCAGCAGCTTATTGTTGATCGAAGGGGGTAGGGAGCTGTTTTTT.

The chain recombines TRBV2 with TRBJ2-3; 8 bases map to TRBD2. V lost 6 bases to trimming and J lost 5 bases; unmatched junction nucleotides: 7. The V gene's germline CDR1 is SNHLY and CDR2 FYNNEI. This CDR3 has 14 amino acids. The CDR3 sequence is CASSDGGAGDTQYF. The DNA for the CDR3 is TGTGCCAGCAGCGACGGGGGGGCCGGAGATACGCAGTATTTT.

The rearrangement links TRBV30 to TRBJ2-5; 8 nucleotides line up with TRBD1. Germline lookup yields CDR1 GTSNPN and CDR2 SVGIG (reference sequence). The CDR3 loop spans 13 amino acids. This CDR3 reads CAARAGGAETQYF. CDR3 DNA: TGTGCTGCCCGGGCAGGGGGCGCGGAGACCCAGTACTTC.

This clone was seen more than once but under ten times. The junction shows a germline mismatch at one end, possibly a read error. This chain joins TRBV2 and TRBJ1-2; no clear D gene. The CDR3 is 14 amino acids. Germline V lookup: CDR1 SNHLY, CDR2 FYNNEI. CDR3 sequence: CASREGGRNYGYTF. The DNA for the CDR3 is TGTGCCAGCAGGGAAGGAGGCAGAAACTATGGCTACACCTTC.

This clone appeared a few times. Here the CDR3 reads CASSEYRGGYTF. In DNA, the CDR3 is TGTGCCAGCAGTGAGTACAGGGGGGGCTACACCTTC. The chain employs TRBV25-1 and TRBJ1-2, with 8 bases fitting TRBD1. With V trimmed by 3 bases and J by 8 bases, 2 bases remained unmatched. Per germline, CDR1 MGHDK and CDR2 SYGVNS. The CDR3 is made up of 12 amino acids.

The chain combines TRBV7-6 with TRBJ2-3, with TRBD1 matching 9 bases. In germline, CDR1 is SGHVS, CDR2 FNYEAQ. CDR3 length: 16 amino acids. V lost 0 bases, J lost 2 bases, and 3 bases stayed unmatched. The CDR3 here is CASSLAGTGPTDTQYF. For the CDR3, the DNA is TGTGCCAGCAGCTTAGCGGGGACAGGGCCCACAGATACGCAGTATTTT.

V is TRBV14 and J is TRBJ2-1; unclear D gene. Germline V lookup: CDR1 SGHDN, CDR2 FVKESK. Trimming removed 0 bases from V and 0 bases from J, with 9 bases in between. There are 16 residues in the CDR3. CDR3 nucleotide sequence: TGTGCCAGCAGCCAAGATATAATTAGCTCCTACAATGAGCAGTTCTTC. Protein product: CASSQDIISSYNEQFF.

This clone has a single count. The chain employs TRBV7-7 and TRBJ2-2; weak D call: TRBD2 (5 bases). The V gene lost 5 bases and the J gene lost 5 bases, with 6 bases spanning the gap. The CDR3 consists of 12 residues. Germline V lookup: CDR1 SSHAT, CDR2 FNYEAQ (reference sequence). The CDR3 sequence is CASSPGTGELFF. CDR3 in DNA: TGTGCCAGCAGCCCGGGGACCGGGGAGCTGTTTTTT.

The V and J genes are TRBV18 and TRBJ2-3; the D gene is possibly TRBD1 (6 bases). Germline loops: CDR1 KGHSH, CDR2 LQKENI. CDR3 length: 15 amino acids. V lost 3 bases and J 3 bases, leaving 13 bases between the germline ends. The chain's CDR3 is CASSPQGFGTDTQYF. The CDR3 bases are TGTGCCAGCTCACCCCAGGGGTTTGGAACAGATACGCAGTATTTT.